These 21 T cell receptor beta chains share one sample of origin, sequenced in a study of T cells in Graves' hyperthyroidism and ophthalmopathy. Authors of the study amplified TCR beta CDR3 regions from RNA transcripts. TCR CDR3 underwent first-round RT-PCR with the HTBI primer set. A single record per CDR3 protein comes from TCRdb applying MiXCR to the multiplex PCR reads. The table lists under 400,000 distinct CDR3 sequences, roughly 25% of them singletons. Sequenced input: blood. Receptors originate from a man aged 45 to 65 with Graves' hyperthyroidism.

This rearrangement joins TRBV15 to TRBJ1-4; unclear D gene. In germline, CDR1 is LNHNV, CDR2 YYDKDF (reference sequence). The CDR3 has 12 residues. V shed 1 base and J shed 8 bases, with 5 bases lying between them. The DNA for the CDR3 is TGTGCCACCAGCAGAGGCGAGGAAAAACTGTTTTTT. Amino acids: CATSRGEEKLFF.

This clonotype occurred a few times. This rearrangement joins TRBV5-1 to TRBJ1-1; D perhaps matches TRBD1 (6 bases). The CDR3 is made up of 14 amino acids. Germline values: CDR1 SGHRS, CDR2 YFSETQ. The V end lost 3 bases, the J end lost 3 bases, and 12 bases lay between the germline ends. CDR3 region: CASSSRGRYTEAFF. The CDR3, as DNA: TGCGCCAGCAGCTCCAGGGGCCGGTACACTGAAGCTTTCTTT.

This rearrangement joins TRBV6-2 or TRBV6-3 to TRBJ2-2, with D perhaps matching TRBD2 (6 bases). The length of the CDR3 is 13 residues. From germline, CDR1 is MNHEY and CDR2 SVGEGT. V lost 5 bases to trimming and J lost 8 bases, with 12 bases between them. This CDR3 is CASSQGGLGELFF. For the CDR3, the DNA is TGTGCCAGCAGTCAAGGAGGGTTGGGGGAGCTGTTTTTT.

This clonotype was recorded many times. V usage is TRBV11-3 and J usage is TRBJ2-3; TRBD1 is a possible D gene (5 bases). This CDR3 spans 14 amino acids. Germline V gene lookup returns CDR1 SGHNT and CDR2 YENEEA. Trimming cost V 5 bases and J 3 bases, with 12 bases left between them. The DNA of the CDR3 is TGTGCCAGCAGCCTTCAGTCAGGGACAGATACGCAGTATTTT. This encodes CASSLQSGTDTQYF.

The V call is TRBV10-3, the J call TRBJ2-5; 8 nucleotides align to TRBD1. The J segment lost 4 bases and the V segment lost 4 bases, leaving 5 bases of the junction unmatched. The germline V gene has CDR1 ENHRY and CDR2 SYGVKD. CDR3 length: 14 residues. The CDR3 bases are TGTGCCATCAGTGCAGGGGGCAAGGGAGAGACCCAGTACTTC. This codes for CAISAGGKGETQYF.

This clonotype was detected only once. The chain recombines TRBV5-1 with TRBJ1-3; 9 bases align to TRBD1. The CDR3 is 15 residues long. The V gene's germline CDR1 is SGHRS and CDR2 YFSETQ. V shed 7 bases, J shed 2 bases, and the junction held 7 bases outside the gene matches. For the CDR3, the DNA is TGCGCCAGCCGACTTGACAGGGGGGCTGGAAACACCATATATTTT. Protein: CASRLDRGAGNTIYF.

The J gene is TRBJ1-5, the V gene TRBV20-1; 8 nucleotides agree with TRBD1. The CDR3 is 14 residues long. CDR1 and CDR2 (germline): DFQATT, SNEGSKA (reference sequence). The V and J ends lost 0 bases and 7 bases, in that order; junction bases with no gene match: 5. The CDR3 DNA is TGCAGTGCTAGAGATCTGGCAGGGGGCCAGCCCCAGCATTTT. It is translated as CSARDLAGGQPQHF.

V and J are TRBV19 and TRBJ2-7; 9 bases align to TRBD1. The CDR3 runs to 15 residues. Germline-derived CDR1 and CDR2 are LNHDA and SQIVND (reference sequence). The ends lost 4 bases at V and 5 bases at J; junction bases unmatched: 9. CDR3: CASSTPGTGYHEQYF. CDR3 sequence (DNA): TGTGCCAGTAGTACTCCCGGGACAGGGTACCACGAGCAGTACTTC.

On this clonotype itself: A much larger clonotype is one base distant, so this may be a read error. V gene TRBV27 combines with J gene TRBJ2-1; TRBD1 agrees at 9 bases. Germline lookup yields CDR1 MNHEY and CDR2 SMNVEV (reference sequence). This CDR3 has 16 amino acids. In nucleotides, the CDR3 is TGTGCCAGCAGTTTATGGACCGGGACAGGGAACAATGGGCAGTTCTTC. Amino acid sequence: CASSLWTGTGNNGQFF.

The chain links TRBV6-1 to TRBJ2-5; unclear D gene. From germline, CDR1 is MNHNS and CDR2 SASEGT. The CDR3 has 13 residues. Trimming stripped 0 bases from V and 1 base from J, with 3 bases between. CDR3 residues: CASSEASQETQYF. The CDR3 DNA sequence: TGTGCCAGCAGTGAAGCGTCCCAAGAGACCCAGTACTTC.

At least ten counts were recorded for this clonotype. The V call is TRBV28, the J call TRBJ2-7; TRBD1 might be the D (6 bases). Germline V gene data show CDR1 as MDHEN and CDR2 as SYDVKM. V was pared by 6 bases and J by 3 bases, with 18 bases between. The CDR3 sequence is 15 residues long. CDR3 sequence reads: CASRRTGSRFYEQYF. In DNA form, the CDR3 reads TGTGCCAGCAGGCGTACAGGGTCTCGTTTCTACGAGCAGTACTTC. The variable domain in full, completed from reference TRBV28 and TRBJ2-7, reads DVKVTQSSRYLVKRTGEKVFLECVQDMDHENMFWYRQDPGLGLRLIYFSYDVKMKEKGDIPEGYSVSREKKERFSLILESASTNQTSMYLCASRRTGSRFYEQYFGPGTRLTVT.

This clonotype turned up a few times. The chain joins TRBV12-3 or TRBV12-4 to TRBJ2-6; 9 nucleotides line up with TRBD2. This CDR3 comprises 20 residues. V dropped 3 bases and J dropped 0; count of bases not matched to a gene: 12. CDR3 bases: TGTGCCAGCAGTTTCGGCGGACTAGCGAGAGACAACTCTGGGGCCAACGTCCTGACTTTC. Amino acids: CASSFGGLARDNSGANVLTF.

This chain links TRBV3-1 with TRBJ2-3; D is possibly TRBD2 (7 bases). This CDR3 has 15 amino acids. V lost 7 bases to trimming and J lost 3 bases, with 17 bases between them. Germline CDR1 and CDR2: LGHDT and YNNKEL (reference sequence). The CDR3 here is CASTLGGAPTDTQYF. DNA of the CDR3: TGTGCCAGCACCTTGGGGGGGGCGCCGACAGATACGCAGTATTTT.

This chain uses TRBV5-1 with TRBJ1-2; no reliable D call. The CDR3 sequence is 13 residues long. The V gene lost 4 bases and the J gene lost 3 bases, with 10 bases spanning the gap. Germline V gene lookup returns CDR1 SGHRS and CDR2 YFSETQ. CDR3 amino acids: CASSQKADYGYTF. The CDR3 nucleotides read TGCGCCAGCAGCCAGAAGGCGGACTATGGCTACACCTTC.

The chain uses TRBV6-1 and TRBJ1-5; a possible D gene is TRBD1 (6 bases). Germline V gene sequence: CDR1 MNHNS, CDR2 SASEGT. The CDR3 spans 15 residues. Trimming removed 6 bases from V and 3 bases from J, with 15 bases in between. This CDR3 reads CASSPTGWDNQPQHF. CDR3 nucleotides: TGTGCCAGCAGCCCCACAGGGTGGGACAATCAGCCCCAGCATTTT.

V usage is TRBV10-3 and J usage is TRBJ2-1; no reliable D call. Trimming took off 3 bases at V and 12 bases at J, with 12 bases between the two ends. This CDR3 comprises 12 residues. The germline CDR1 and CDR2 sequences are ENHRY and SYGVKD. CDR3 DNA sequence: TGTGCCATCAGTGATGGACGGTTAGGGCAGTTCTTC. Protein product: CAISDGRLGQFF.

The chain links TRBV7-9 to TRBJ2-2, with 9 bases that match TRBD2. Trimming cost V 11 bases and J 4 bases; bases outside gene matches: 5. The V gene's germline CDR1 is SEHNR and CDR2 FQNEAQ (reference sequence). The CDR3 is made up of 13 amino acids. This chain's CDR3 is CAGQTSGTGELFF. As DNA, the CDR3 is TGTGCCGGCCAGACTAGCGGCACCGGGGAGCTGTTTTTT.

This clonotype was counted between two and nine times. The chain recombines TRBV18 with TRBJ2-1, with 11 bases lining up with TRBD2. CDR3 size: 17 residues. Germline V gene sequence: CDR1 KGHSH, CDR2 LQKENI. With V trimmed by 6 bases and J by 4 bases, 11 bases remained unmatched. DNA for the CDR3: TGTGCCAGCTCGCAGACTAGCGGGACTACTAGATACAATGAGCAGTTCTTC. Its protein is CASSQTSGTTRYNEQFF.

The chain uses TRBV11-2 and TRBJ2-7; the D gene could be TRBD1 or TRBD2 (5 bases each). This CDR3 spans 13 amino acids. V lost 8 bases to trimming and J lost 6 bases, with 17 bases between them. The germline gives CDR1 SGHAT, CDR2 FQNNGV. The CDR3 region has the DNA TGTGCCAGCGGCAGTTCAGGGACGCGCGAGCAGTACTTC. This gives the protein CASGSSGTREQYF.

Only a few counts were recorded for this clonotype. The rearrangement uses TRBV3-1 and TRBJ2-5, with 15 bases fitting TRBD2. There are 19 residues in the CDR3. Germline V gives CDR1 LGHDT, CDR2 YNNKEL (reference sequence). V lost 4 bases, J lost 1 base, and 10 bases stayed unmatched. The CDR3 sequence: CASSLRTGTSGRIQETQYF. CDR3 DNA sequence: TGTGCCAGCAGCCTCCGGACCGGGACTAGCGGGAGGATCCAAGAGACCCAGTACTTC.

V gene TRBV6-1 combines with J gene TRBJ2-7; D might be TRBD1 (5 bases). Germline lookup yields CDR1 MNHNS and CDR2 SASEGT. Trimming stripped 6 bases from V and 4 bases from J, with 22 bases between. CDR3 length: 16 amino acids. The chain's CDR3 is CASRSPGFPNGYEQYF. CDR3 DNA sequence: TGTGCCAGCAGGTCTCCAGGGTTTCCCAATGGATACGAGCAGTACTTC.